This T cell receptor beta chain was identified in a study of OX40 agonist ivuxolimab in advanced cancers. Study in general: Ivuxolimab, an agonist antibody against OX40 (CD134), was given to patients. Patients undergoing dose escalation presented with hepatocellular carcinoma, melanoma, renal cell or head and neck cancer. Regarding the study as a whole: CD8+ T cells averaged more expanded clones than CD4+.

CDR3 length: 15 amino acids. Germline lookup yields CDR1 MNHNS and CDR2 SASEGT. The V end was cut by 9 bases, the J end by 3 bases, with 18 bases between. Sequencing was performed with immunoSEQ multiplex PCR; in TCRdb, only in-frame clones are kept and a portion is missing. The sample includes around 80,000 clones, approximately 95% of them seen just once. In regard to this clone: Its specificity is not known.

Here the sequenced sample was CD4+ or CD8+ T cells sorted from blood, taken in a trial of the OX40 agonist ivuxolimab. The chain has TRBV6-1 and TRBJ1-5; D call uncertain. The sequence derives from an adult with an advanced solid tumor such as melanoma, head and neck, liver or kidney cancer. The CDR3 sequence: CASSLGRRNNQPQHF. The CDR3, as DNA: TGTGCCAGTTCCCTTGGCAGGAGAAACAATCAGCCCCAGCATTTT.